The entry below describes one T cell receptor (beta chain). Antigen specificity is unknown. Germline is not matched at one junction end, which may reflect a read error. The source of the sample is a study of T cell repertoires in cytomegalovirus infection. Study background: Public TCR beta signatures provided an indication of both CMV infection and a matching HLA type. General study findings and limits: In two of eight donors, the top clonotype was HLA-C-restricted CMV-specific. Summed frequency of shared TCR beta families picked out CMV carriers who also had the relevant HLA.

TCRdb used MiXCR to reprocess the reads, holding one entry per CDR3 protein. The sample shows approximately 750,000 distinct CDR3 sequences, 35% of them seen only once. The CDR3 runs 18 residues. CDR1 is MGHRA, CDR2 YSYEKL, per germline. The material sequenced was PBMCs. This chain joins TRBV4-1 and TRBJ2-3, with a possible D match to TRBD2 (5 bases). The source is a human donor in good health (CMV status not recorded). Some clones in this sample may be carry-over from other donors' samples. CDR3 residues: CASSKEEGGSSGTDTQYF. CDR3 DNA sequence: TGCGCCAGCAGCAAAGAAGAGGGTGGGAGTTCCGGGACAGATACGCAGTATTTT.